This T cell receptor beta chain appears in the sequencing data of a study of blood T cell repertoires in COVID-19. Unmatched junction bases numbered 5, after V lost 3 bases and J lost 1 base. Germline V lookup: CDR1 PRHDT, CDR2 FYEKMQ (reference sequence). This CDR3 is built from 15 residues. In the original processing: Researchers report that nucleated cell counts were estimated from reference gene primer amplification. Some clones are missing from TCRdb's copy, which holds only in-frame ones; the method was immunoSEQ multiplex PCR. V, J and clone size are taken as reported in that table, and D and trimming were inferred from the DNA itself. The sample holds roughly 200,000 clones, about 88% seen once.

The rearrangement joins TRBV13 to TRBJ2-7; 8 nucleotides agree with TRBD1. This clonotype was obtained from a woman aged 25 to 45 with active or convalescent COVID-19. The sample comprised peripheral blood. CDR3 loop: CASSFAGGKSYEQYF. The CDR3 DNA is TGTGCCAGCAGCTTCGCAGGGGGCAAGTCCTACGAGCAGTACTTC.